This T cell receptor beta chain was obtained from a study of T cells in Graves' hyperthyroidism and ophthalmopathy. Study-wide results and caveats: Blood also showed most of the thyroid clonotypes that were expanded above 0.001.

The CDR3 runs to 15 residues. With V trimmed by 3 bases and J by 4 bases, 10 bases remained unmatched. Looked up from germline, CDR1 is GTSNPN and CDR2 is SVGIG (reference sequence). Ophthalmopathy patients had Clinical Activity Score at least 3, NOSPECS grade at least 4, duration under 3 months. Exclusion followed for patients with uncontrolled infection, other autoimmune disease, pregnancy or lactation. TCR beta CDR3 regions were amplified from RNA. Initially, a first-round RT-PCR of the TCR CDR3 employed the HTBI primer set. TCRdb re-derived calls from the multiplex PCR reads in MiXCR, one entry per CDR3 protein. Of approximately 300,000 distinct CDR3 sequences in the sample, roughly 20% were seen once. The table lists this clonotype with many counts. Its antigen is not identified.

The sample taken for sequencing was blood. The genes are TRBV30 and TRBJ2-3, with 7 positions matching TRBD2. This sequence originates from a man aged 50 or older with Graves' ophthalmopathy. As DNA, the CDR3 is TGTGCCTGGAGGTCGTGGCGGGAGCGCGCAGATACGCAGTATTTT. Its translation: CAWRSWRERADTQYF.